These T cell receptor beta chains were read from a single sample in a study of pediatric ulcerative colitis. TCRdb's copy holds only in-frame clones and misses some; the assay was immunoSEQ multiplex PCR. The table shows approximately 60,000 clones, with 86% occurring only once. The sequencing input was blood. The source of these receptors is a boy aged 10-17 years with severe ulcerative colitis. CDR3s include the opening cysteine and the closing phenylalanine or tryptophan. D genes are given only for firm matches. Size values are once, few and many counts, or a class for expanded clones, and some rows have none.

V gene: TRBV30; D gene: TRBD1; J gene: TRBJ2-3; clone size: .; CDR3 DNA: TGTGCCTGGAGACCCCCAGGGGGAACAGATACGCAGTATTTT; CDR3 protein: CAWRPPGGTDTQYF
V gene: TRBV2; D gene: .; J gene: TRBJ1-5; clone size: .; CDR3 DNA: TGTGCCAGCAGTGTTTCGGGATCTTGGAGCAATCAGCCCCAGCATTTT; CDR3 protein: CASSVSGSWSNQPQHF
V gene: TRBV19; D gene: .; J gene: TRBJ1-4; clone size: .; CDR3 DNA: TGTGCCAGTAGTAAACAGGGCGCTAATGAAAAACTGTTTTTT; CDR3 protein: CASSKQGANEKLFF
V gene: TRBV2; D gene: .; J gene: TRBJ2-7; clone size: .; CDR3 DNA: TGTGCCAGCAGTGAATTTGGAGAAGAGGTCTACGAGCAGTACTTC; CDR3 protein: CASSEFGEEVYEQYF
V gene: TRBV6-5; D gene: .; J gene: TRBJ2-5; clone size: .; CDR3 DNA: TGTGCCAGCAGCCAGTGGGGGGAAGAGACCCAGTACTTC; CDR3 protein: CASSQWGEETQYF
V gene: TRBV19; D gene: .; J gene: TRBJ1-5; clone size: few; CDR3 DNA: TGTGCCAGTAGTACCCCCGTGGCAGGCGGCAATCAGCCCCAGCATTTT; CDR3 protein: CASSTPVAGGNQPQHF
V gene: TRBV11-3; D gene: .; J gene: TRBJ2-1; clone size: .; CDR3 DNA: TGTGCCAGCAGCCGATTTAAAGATGAGCAGTTCTTC; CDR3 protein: CASSRFKDEQFF
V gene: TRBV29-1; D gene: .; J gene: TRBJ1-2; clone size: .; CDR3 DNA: TGCAGCGTTGTCAGGCAGACCTATGGCTACACCTTC; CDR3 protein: CSVVRQTYGYTF
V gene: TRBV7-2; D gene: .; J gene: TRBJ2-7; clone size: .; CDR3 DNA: TGTGCCAGCAGCCAAAGGGGGGATAGGTACTACGAGCAGTACTTC; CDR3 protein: CASSQRGDRYYEQYF
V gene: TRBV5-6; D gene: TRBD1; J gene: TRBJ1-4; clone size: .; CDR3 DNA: TGTGCCAGCAGCTCACGATGGACAGGGACTAATGAAAAACTGTTTTTT; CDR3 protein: CASSSRWTGTNEKLFF
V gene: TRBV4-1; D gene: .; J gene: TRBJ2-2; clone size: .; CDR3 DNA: TGCGCCAGCAGCCAGTGGGCAGCGAACACCGGGGAGCTGTTTTTT; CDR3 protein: CASSQWAANTGELFF
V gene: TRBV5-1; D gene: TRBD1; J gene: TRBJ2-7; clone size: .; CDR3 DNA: TGCGCCAGCAGCTTGGAAGGACAGGGGTACATGGAGCAGTACTTC; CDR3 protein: CASSLEGQGYMEQYF
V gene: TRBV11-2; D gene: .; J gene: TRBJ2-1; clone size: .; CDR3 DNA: TGTGCCAGCAGCCCAATGCGGACTCAAAAACCCGATGAGCAGTTCTTC; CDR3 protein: CASSPMRTQKPDEQFF
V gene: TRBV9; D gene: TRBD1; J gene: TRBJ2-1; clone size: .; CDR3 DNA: TGTGCCAGCAGCCAACCCCAACAGGGGTCCATCCACAATGAGCAGTTCTTC; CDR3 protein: CASSQPQQGSIHNEQFF
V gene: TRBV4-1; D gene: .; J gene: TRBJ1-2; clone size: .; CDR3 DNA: TGCGCCAGCAGCCAAGAAGGGGCTGGCTACACCTTC; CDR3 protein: CASSQEGAGYTF
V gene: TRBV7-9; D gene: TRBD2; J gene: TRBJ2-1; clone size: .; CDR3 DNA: TGTGCCAGCAGAATACTAGCGGGAGGGCCCAATGAGCAGTTCTTC; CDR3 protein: CASRILAGGPNEQFF
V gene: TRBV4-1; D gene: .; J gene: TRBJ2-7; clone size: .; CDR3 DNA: TGCGCCAGCAGCCAAGGTTGGGGGGGGCATTATAGCTCCTACGAGCAGTACTTC; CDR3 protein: CASSQGWGGHYSSYEQYF
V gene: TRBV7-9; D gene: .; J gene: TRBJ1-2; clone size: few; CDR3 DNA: TGTGCCAGCAGCTTAGGAGCCGATGGCTACACCTTC; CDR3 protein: CASSLGADGYTF